These T cell receptor beta chains were read from a single sample in a study of T cell responses to AZD1222 COVID-19 vaccine. Repertoires were generated with immunoSEQ multiplex PCR, while TCRdb's copy carries only in-frame clones and drops some. The sample shows 91,000 or so clones, 92% of them seen only once. Sequenced material: peripheral blood, taken 28 days after the second AZD1222 dose. The receptors shown here come from an adult who received the AZD1222 COVID-19 vaccine. CDR3s include the opening cysteine and the closing phenylalanine or tryptophan. The D gene is left open where the match is weak. The size field is filled for only some rows; it gives once, few, many or a size class.

>-|TRBJ1-2|TRBV5-6|-
TGTGCCAGCAGCTTGGCTGGCAGGCTCTATGGCTACACCTTC
CASSLAGRLYGYTF
>-|TRBJ2-2|TRBV7-3|-
TGTGCCAGCAGCCATCCCTTTGACGGGGAGCTGTTTTTT
CASSHPFDGELFF
>TRBD1|TRBJ1-1|TRBV19|-
TGTGCCAGTAGTCCGAGGACAGGCGGGTTAGGAGAAGCTTTCTTT
CASSPRTGGLGEAFF
>-|TRBJ1-3|TRBV19|-
TGTGCCAGTAGTCCCCGAACAAACTCTGGAAACACCATATATTTT
CASSPRTNSGNTIYF
>TRBD1|TRBJ1-4|TRBV19|-
TGTGCCAGTAGTACCAGGGACAGCATTAATGAAAAACTGTTTTTT
CASSTRDSINEKLFF
>-|TRBJ1-1|TRBV5-6|-
TGTGCCAGCAGCTTATACGGGTACACTGAAGCTTTCTTT
CASSLYGYTEAFF
>TRBD1|TRBJ2-3|TRBV5-8|-
TGTGCCAGCAGCTTGCACAGGGGGACAGATACGCAGTATTTT
CASSLHRGTDTQYF
>TRBD1|TRBJ1-1|TRBV19|-
TGTGCCAGTAGGACAGGGGTTTCGGGCACTGAAGCTTTCTTT
CASRTGVSGTEAFF
>TRBD1|TRBJ1-5|TRBV6-6|-
TGTGCCAGCAGGCTCCAACAGGGGGTTAATCAGCCCCAGCATTTT
CASRLQQGVNQPQHF
>-|TRBJ1-2|TRBV11-3|few
TGTGCCAGCAGCTATACCTCCGGGGGTCCCTATGGCTACACCTTC
CASSYTSGGPYGYTF
>TRBD1|TRBJ1-4|TRBV2|-
TGTGCCAGCAGCCCGACAGGGATTCATGAAAAACTGTTTTTT
CASSPTGIHEKLFF
>TRBD1|TRBJ1-2|TRBV3-1/TRBV3-2|-
TGTGCCAGCAGCCTGCAGGGGGCCGGGGGTGGCTACACCTTC
CASSLQGAGGGYTF
>TRBD1|TRBJ1-5|TRBV12-5|-
TGTGCTAGTGGTTCCTCCGGGACAGATGTTAGCAATCAGCCCCAGCATTTT
CASGSSGTDVSNQPQHF
>-|TRBJ2-1|TRBV6-5|-
TGTGCCAGCAGCCCGGTGGCACTTTACAATGAGCAGTTCTTC
CASSPVALYNEQFF
>-|TRBJ1-6|TRBV5-4|once
TGTGCCAGCAGCTTGGGACTGCCGGCCCACGGATATTCACCCCTCCACTTT
CASSLGLPAHGYSPLHF
>-|TRBJ1-1|TRBV3-1/TRBV3-2|-
TGTGCCAGCAGCATTGGGACCGTGAACACTGAAGCTTTCTTT
CASSIGTVNTEAFF
>TRBD1|TRBJ1-2|TRBV29-1|few
TGCAGCGTCACAGGGGGTATTCGGAATGGCTACACCTTC
CSVTGGIRNGYTF
>TRBD1|TRBJ2-5|TRBV19|-
TGTGCCAGTAGTGTCGGACAGGCCTCCTCACTAGGTCAGTACTTC
CASSVGQASSLGQYF
>-|TRBJ1-2|TRBV13|-
TGTGCCAACCGGGACGACTATGGCTACACCTTC
CANRDDYGYTF
>-|TRBJ2-2|TRBV30|once
TGTGCCTGGGGGAGGGGACAGGTGGTCACCGGGGAGCTGTTTTTT
CAWGRGQVVTGELFF
>-|TRBJ2-7|TRBV9|-
TGTGCCAGCAGCGTAGGACTCCCCCCCTACGAGCAGTACTTC
CASSVGLPPYEQYF
>-|TRBJ1-1|TRBV2|-
TGTGCCAGCAGTGGGGACAATTGGAACACTGAAGCTTTCTTT
CASSGDNWNTEAFF
>-|TRBJ1-4|TRBV7-9|few
TGTGCCAGCAGCGGCAACAGGATTCAAAATGAAAAACTGTTTTTT
CASSGNRIQNEKLFF
>TRBD1|TRBJ1-1|TRBV30|-
TGTGCCTGGAGTGGGACAGGGGCGACTGAAGCTTTCTTT
CAWSGTGATEAFF
>-|TRBJ1-4|TRBV21-1|-
TGTGCCAGCAGCAAACCCCCCCCGGCGGACGCAACTAATGAAAAACTGTTTTTT
CASSKPPPADATNEKLFF
>-|TRBJ1-3|TRBV2|-
TGTGCCTCGGTGCCCCAGGGTCCGGGAAACACCATATATTTT
CASVPQGPGNTIYF
>TRBD1|TRBJ2-5|TRBV2|-
TGTGCCAGCAGAGGACAGGGGATCAACCAAGAGACCCAGTACTTC
CASRGQGINQETQYF
>-|TRBJ1-2|TRBV28|-
TGTGCCAGCAGTCGGGCAGGCGGCTACACCTTC
CASSRAGGYTF
>TRBD1|TRBJ2-3|TRBV6-5|-
TGTGCCAGCAGTTACTCCGGGACAGGGGGGAATACGCAGTATTTT
CASSYSGTGGNTQYF
>-|TRBJ1-3|TRBV27|-
TGTGCCAGCAGTTTTCTGGGGAGCGGAAACACCATATATTTT
CASSFLGSGNTIYF
>-|TRBJ2-1|TRBV18|-
TGTGCCAGCTCACCAGGGCTGGACAATGAGCAGTTCTTC
CASSPGLDNEQFF
>TRBD1|TRBJ1-2|TRBV5-5|-
TGTGCCAGCAGCGAGGCCGGGACAGGGTTATATGGCTACACCTTC
CASSEAGTGLYGYTF
>-|TRBJ1-2|TRBV3-1/TRBV3-2|-
TGTGCCAGCAGCCAAGATCCTCGGGATGGCTATGGCTACACCTTC
CASSQDPRDGYGYTF
>-|TRBJ1-1|TRBV5-4|-
TGTGCCAGCAGCTTGCCCCCCACTGAAGCTTTCTTT
CASSLPPTEAFF
>-|TRBJ1-5|TRBV10-3|-
TGTGCCATCAGTGAACGGACAGATAGCAATCAGCCCCAGCATTTT
CAISERTDSNQPQHF
>TRBD1|TRBJ2-5|TRBV7-2|-
TGTGCCAGCAGCTTGGGGGGACAGGGTCGTGAGACCCAGTACTTC
CASSLGGQGRETQYF
>-|TRBJ1-3|TRBV10-2|-
TGCGCCAGCAGTGAGGGGTTACCTTCCTGGGGGGGAAACACCATATATTTT
CASSEGLPSWGGNTIYF
>-|TRBJ1-1|TRBV12-3/TRBV12-4|-
TGTGCCAGCAGCGTTACAAGGGGGACTGAAGCTTTCTTT
CASSVTRGTEAFF
>-|TRBJ1-2|TRBV24-1|once
TGTGCCACCAGTGACGTGGGGGCAGTCTATGGCTACACCTTC
CATSDVGAVYGYTF
>-|TRBJ2-5|TRBV7-2|-
TGTGCCAGCAGCTTACGGCGGGGCTTTCAAGAGACCCAGTACTTC
CASSLRRGFQETQYF
>TRBD1|TRBJ1-5|TRBV5-6|once
TGTGCCAGCAGCCGTTACAGGGGGGAGCTCAACCAGCCCCAGCATTTT
CASSRYRGELNQPQHF
>-|TRBJ1-5|TRBV2|-
TGTGCCAGCAGTGAGGACAGAAGGAGCCCCAGCAATCAGCCCCAGCATTTT
CASSEDRRSPSNQPQHF
>-|TRBJ2-3|TRBV21-1|-
TGTGCCAGCAGCAAAGACGGGGCGGGGGGGCCCCTAGATACGCAGTATTTT
CASSKDGAGGPLDTQYF
>-|TRBJ1-2|TRBV6-5|-
TGTGCCAGCAGTTACGACGGGTCCGGCTACACCTTC
CASSYDGSGYTF
>-|TRBJ1-2|TRBV29-1|once
TGCAGCGTTGAAGATACGGAGGGTTATGGCTACACCTTC
CSVEDTEGYGYTF
>-|TRBJ2-6|TRBV5-8|-
TGTGCCAGCAGCCAAACCGGGACGGCCTCTGGGGCCAACGTCCTGACTTTC
CASSQTGTASGANVLTF
>-|TRBJ2-1|TRBV5-1|-
TGCGCCAGCAGCTGGCCCAAAGGGGCGACCTACAATGAGCAGTTCTTC
CASSWPKGATYNEQFF
>TRBD1|TRBJ1-4|TRBV18|-
TGTGCCAGCTCTCCCGGACAGGGTGCAACTAATGAAAAACTGTTTTTT
CASSPGQGATNEKLFF
>-|TRBJ2-5|TRBV5-1|-
TGCGCCAGCAGCCCCCGGGTGGGGGACCAAGAGACCCAGTACTTC
CASSPRVGDQETQYF
>-|TRBJ1-5|TRBV4-2|-
TGTGCCAGTAACGGGGGGCCTAATCAGCCCCAGCATTTT
CASNGGPNQPQHF
>-|TRBJ1-3|TRBV25-1|-
TGTGCCAGCAGCCTTGGGAGCTGGGGCACCATATATTTT
CASSLGSWGTIYF
>-|TRBJ1-5|TRBV5-1|-
TGCGCCAGCAGCTTGGACGGCAATCAGCCCCAGCATTTT
CASSLDGNQPQHF
>-|TRBJ2-6|TRBV28|-
TGTGCCAGCAATCTTTACGGGATTTCTGGGGCCAACGTCCTGACTTTC
CASNLYGISGANVLTF
>-|TRBJ1-2|TRBV12-3/TRBV12-4|-
TGTGCCAGCAGTTTAGCCGGATATGGTGGCTACACCTTC
CASSLAGYGGYTF
>TRBD1|TRBJ2-2|TRBV6-5|-
TGTGCCAGCAGTTACCGCCGGGGACAGGGCACCGGGGAGCTGTTTTTT
CASSYRRGQGTGELFF
>-|TRBJ2-1|TRBV5-4|few
TGTGCCAGCAGGGCGGGATCCTACAATGAGCAGTTCTTC
CASRAGSYNEQFF
>-|TRBJ2-7|TRBV28|-
TGTGCCAGCAGTCCCGCAGCATCACTCTACGAGCAGTACTTC
CASSPAASLYEQYF